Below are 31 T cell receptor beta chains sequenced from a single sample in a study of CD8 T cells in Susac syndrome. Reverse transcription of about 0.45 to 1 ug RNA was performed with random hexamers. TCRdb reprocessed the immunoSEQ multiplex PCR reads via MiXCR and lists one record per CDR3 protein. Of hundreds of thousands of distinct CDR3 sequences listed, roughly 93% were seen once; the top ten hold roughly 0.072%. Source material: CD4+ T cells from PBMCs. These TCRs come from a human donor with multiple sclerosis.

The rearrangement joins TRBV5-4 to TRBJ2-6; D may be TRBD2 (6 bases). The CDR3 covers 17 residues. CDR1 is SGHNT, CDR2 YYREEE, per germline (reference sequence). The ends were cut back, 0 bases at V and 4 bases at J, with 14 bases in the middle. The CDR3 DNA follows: TGTGCCAGCAGCTTGGCCTGGGACTTGGGAGGGGCCAACGTCCTGACTTTC. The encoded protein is CASSLAWDLGGANVLTF.

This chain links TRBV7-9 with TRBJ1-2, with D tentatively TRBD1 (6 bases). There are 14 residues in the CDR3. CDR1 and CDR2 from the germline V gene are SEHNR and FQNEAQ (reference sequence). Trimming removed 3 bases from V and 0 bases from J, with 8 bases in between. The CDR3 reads CASSLDRSNYGYTF. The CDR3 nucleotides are TGTGCCAGCAGCTTGGACAGATCTAACTATGGCTACACCTTC.

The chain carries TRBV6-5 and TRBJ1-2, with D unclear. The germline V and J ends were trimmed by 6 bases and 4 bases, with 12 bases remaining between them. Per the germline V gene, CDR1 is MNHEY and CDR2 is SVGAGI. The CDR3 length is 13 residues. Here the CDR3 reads CASRPTVSYGYTF. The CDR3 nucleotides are TGTGCCAGCAGACCTACAGTTAGCTATGGCTACACCTTC.

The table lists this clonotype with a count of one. CDR3 coding DNA: TGTGCCAGCAGTTTCGCCAGGGATGGCCACGAGCAGTACTTC. The encoded protein is CASSFARDGHEQYF. This chain connects TRBV12-3 or TRBV12-4 to TRBJ2-7; tentative D call: TRBD1 (5 bases). The CDR3 has 14 residues. Trimming shortened V by 3 bases and J by 5 bases, and 14 bases separated the two germline ends.

Here the CDR3 DNA reads TGTGCCAGCAGAAGGACACATAGCAATCAGCCCCAGCATTTT. Its protein is CASRRTHSNQPQHF. V is TRBV27 and J is TRBJ1-5, with a possible D match to TRBD1 (5 bases). The CDR3 runs to 14 residues. Germline V gene lookup returns CDR1 MNHEY and CDR2 SMNVEV (reference sequence). V gave up 6 bases and J gave up 0 bases, with 9 bases separating them.

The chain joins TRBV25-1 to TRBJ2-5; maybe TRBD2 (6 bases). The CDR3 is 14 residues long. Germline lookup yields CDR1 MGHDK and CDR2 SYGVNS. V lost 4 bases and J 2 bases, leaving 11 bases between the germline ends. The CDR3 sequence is CASSGLVWQETQYF. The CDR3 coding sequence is TGTGCCAGCAGTGGACTAGTTTGGCAAGAGACCCAGTACTTC.

CDR3 region: CASSYGYTEAFF. CDR3 nucleotide sequence: TGTGCCAGCAGTTACGGGTACACTGAAGCTTTCTTT. The chain is built from TRBV6-2 or TRBV6-3 and TRBJ1-1; the D is unclear. The CDR3 consists of 12 residues. In germline, CDR1 is MNHEY, CDR2 SVGEGT. Between the trimmed V and J ends, which lost 2 bases and 3 bases, there was a span of 4 bases.

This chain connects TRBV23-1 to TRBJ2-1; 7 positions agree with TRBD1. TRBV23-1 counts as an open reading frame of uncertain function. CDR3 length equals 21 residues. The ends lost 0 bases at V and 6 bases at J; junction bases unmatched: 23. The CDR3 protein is CASSQSFLRRGRDSRGNEQFF. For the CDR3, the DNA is TGCGCCAGCAGTCAATCTTTTCTCCGTCGTGGTCGGGACAGTCGGGGCAATGAGCAGTTCTTC.

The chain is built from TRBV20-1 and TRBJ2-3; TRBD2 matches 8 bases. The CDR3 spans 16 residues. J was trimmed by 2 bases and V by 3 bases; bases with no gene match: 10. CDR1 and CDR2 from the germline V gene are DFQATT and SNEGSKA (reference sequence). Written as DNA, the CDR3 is TGCAGTGCTAGGGACGGGAGGGTGACTCCCACAGATACGCAGTATTTT. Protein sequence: CSARDGRVTPTDTQYF.

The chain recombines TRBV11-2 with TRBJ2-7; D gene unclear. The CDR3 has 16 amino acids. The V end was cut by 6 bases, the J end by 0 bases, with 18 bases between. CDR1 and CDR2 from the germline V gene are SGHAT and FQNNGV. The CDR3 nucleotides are TGTGCCAGCAGGCTAGAGTTCGTCGGCAGCTCCTACGAGCAGTACTTC. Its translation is CASRLEFVGSSYEQYF.

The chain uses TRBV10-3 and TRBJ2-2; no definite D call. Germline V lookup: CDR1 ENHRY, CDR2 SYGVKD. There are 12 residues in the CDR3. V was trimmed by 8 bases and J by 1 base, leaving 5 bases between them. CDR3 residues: CAIEENTGELFF. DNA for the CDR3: TGTGCCATCGAGGAGAACACCGGGGAGCTGTTTTTT.

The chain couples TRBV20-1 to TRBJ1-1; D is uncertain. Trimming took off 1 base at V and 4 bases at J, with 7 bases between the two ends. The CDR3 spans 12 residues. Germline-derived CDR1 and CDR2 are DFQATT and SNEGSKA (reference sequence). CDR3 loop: CSARVATTEAFF. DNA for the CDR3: TGCAGTGCTAGAGTAGCTACCACTGAAGCTTTCTTT.

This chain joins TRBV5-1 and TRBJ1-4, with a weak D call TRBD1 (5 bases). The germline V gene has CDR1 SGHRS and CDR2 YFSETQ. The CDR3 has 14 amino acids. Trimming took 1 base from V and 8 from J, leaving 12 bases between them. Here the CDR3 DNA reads TGCGCCAGCAGCTTGCTTCAGGGTGGGGAAAAACTGTTTTTT. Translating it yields CASSLLQGGEKLFF.

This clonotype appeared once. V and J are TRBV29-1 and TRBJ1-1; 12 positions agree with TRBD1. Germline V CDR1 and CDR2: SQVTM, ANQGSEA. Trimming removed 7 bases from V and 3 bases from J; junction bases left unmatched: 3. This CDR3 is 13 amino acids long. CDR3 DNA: TGCAGCGGCGGGACAGGGGGCGACACTGAAGCTTTCTTT. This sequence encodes CSGGTGGDTEAFF.

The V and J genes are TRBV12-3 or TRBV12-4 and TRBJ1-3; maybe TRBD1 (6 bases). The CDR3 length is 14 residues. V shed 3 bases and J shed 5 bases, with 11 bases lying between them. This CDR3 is CASSLDSRRNTIYF. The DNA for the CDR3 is TGTGCCAGCAGTTTGGACAGCCGGAGAAACACCATATATTTT.

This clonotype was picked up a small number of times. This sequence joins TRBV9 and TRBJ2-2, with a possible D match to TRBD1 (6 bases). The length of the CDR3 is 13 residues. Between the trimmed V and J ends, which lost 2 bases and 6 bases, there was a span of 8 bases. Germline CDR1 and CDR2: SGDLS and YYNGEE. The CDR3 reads CASSVGGPGELFF. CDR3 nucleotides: TGTGCCAGCAGCGTTGGGGGCCCCGGGGAGCTGTTTTTT.

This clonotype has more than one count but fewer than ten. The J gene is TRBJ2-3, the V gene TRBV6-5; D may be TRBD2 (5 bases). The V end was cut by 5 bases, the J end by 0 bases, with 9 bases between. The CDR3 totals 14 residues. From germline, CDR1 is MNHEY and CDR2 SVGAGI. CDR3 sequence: CASSRPGSTDTQYF. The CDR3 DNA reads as TGTGCCAGCAGTCGACCGGGGAGCACAGATACGCAGTATTTT.

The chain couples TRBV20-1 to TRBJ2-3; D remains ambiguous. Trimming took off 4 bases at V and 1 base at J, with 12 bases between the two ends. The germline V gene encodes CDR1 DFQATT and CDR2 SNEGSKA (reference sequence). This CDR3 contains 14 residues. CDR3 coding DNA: TGCAGTGCTACTAACTCGGACCGCACAGATACGCAGTATTTT. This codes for CSATNSDRTDTQYF.

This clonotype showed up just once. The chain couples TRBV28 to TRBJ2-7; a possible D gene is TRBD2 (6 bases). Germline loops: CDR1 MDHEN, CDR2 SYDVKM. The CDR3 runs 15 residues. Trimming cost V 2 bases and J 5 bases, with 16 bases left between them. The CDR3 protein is CASSLDPPLAHEQYF. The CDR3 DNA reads TGTGCCAGCAGTTTAGACCCCCCACTAGCCCACGAGCAGTACTTC.

The CDR3 reads CASSLGLEQPQHF. The CDR3 DNA reads as TGTGCCAGCAGCCTGGGCCTCGAACAGCCCCAGCATTTT. This chain joins TRBV7-9 and TRBJ1-5; D remains unclear. Per germline, CDR1 SEHNR and CDR2 FQNEAQ (reference sequence). The CDR3 consists of 13 residues. V was pared by 5 bases and J by 7 bases, with 12 bases between.

The chain's CDR3 is CASSTTSGGALEQYF. The DNA of the CDR3 is TGTGCCAGTAGTACGACTAGCGGGGGGGCATTGGAGCAGTACTTC. The gene calls are TRBV19 and TRBJ2-7; 14 nucleotides align to TRBD2. V dropped 4 bases and J dropped 7; count of bases not matched to a gene: 6. The germline gives CDR1 LNHDA, CDR2 SQIVND (reference sequence). This CDR3 has 15 amino acids. Complete variable domain (other parts from reference TRBV19 and TRBJ2-7): DGGITQSPKYLFRKEGQNVTLSCEQNLNHDAMYWYRQDPGQGLRLIYYSQIVNDFQKGDIAEGYSVSREKKESFPLTVTSAQKNPTAFYLCASSTTSGGALEQYFGPGTRLTVT.

CDR3 in amino acids: CASSEQGRGSPLHF. For the CDR3, the DNA is TGTGCCAGCAGCGAACAGGGGAGAGGCTCACCCCTCCACTTT. The V gene is TRBV7-3, the J gene TRBJ1-6, with 7 bases that match TRBD1. Germline assignment: CDR1 SGHTA and CDR2 FQGTGA. CDR3 length: 14 residues. Trimming took 5 bases from V and 10 from J; bases not matched to a gene: 8. The entire variable domain, with the rest obtained from reference TRBV7-3 and TRBJ1-6, is as follows: GAGVSQTPSNKVTEKGKYVELRCDPISGHTALYWYRQSLGQGPEFLIYFQGTGAADDSGLPNDRFFAVRPEGSVSTLKIQRTERGDSAVYLCASSEQGRGSPLHFGNGTRLTVT.

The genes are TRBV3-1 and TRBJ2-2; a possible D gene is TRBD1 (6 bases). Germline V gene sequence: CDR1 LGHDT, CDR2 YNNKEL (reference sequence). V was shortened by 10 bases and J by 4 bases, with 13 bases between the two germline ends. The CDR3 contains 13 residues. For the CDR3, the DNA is TGTGCCACCGAGGGGGAGCTCACCGGGGAGCTGTTTTTT. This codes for CATEGELTGELFF.

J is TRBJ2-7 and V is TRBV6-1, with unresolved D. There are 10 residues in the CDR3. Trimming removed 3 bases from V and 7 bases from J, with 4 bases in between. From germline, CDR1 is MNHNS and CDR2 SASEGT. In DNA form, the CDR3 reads TGTGCCAGCAGTGAGGCAGAGCAGTACTTC. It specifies CASSEAEQYF.

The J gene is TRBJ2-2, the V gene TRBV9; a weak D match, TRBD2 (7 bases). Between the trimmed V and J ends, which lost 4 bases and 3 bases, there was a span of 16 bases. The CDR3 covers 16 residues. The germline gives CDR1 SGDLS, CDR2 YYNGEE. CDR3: CASSPTDGGHTGELFF. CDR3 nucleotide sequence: TGTGCCAGCAGCCCGACGGACGGGGGGCACACCGGGGAGCTGTTTTTT.

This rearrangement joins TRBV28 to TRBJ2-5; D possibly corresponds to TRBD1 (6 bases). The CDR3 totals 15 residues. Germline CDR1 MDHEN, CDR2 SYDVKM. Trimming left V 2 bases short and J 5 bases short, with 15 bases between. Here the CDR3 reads CASSLPRGVQETQYF. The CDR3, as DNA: TGTGCCAGCAGTTTACCCAGGGGTGTGCAGGAGACCCAGTACTTC. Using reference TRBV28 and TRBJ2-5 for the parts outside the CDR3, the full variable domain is DVKVTQSSRYLVKRTGEKVFLECVQDMDHENMFWYRQDPGLGLRLIYFSYDVKMKEKGDIPEGYSVSREKKERFSLILESASTNQTSMYLCASSLPRGVQETQYFGPGTRLLVL.

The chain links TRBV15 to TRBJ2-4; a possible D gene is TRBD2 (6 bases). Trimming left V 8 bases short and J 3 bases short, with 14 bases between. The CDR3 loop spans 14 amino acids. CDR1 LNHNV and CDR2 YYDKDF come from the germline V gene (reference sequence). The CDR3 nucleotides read TGTGCCACCGGGGTTCGGGGGATCAAAAACATTCAGTACTTC. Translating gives CATGVRGIKNIQYF.

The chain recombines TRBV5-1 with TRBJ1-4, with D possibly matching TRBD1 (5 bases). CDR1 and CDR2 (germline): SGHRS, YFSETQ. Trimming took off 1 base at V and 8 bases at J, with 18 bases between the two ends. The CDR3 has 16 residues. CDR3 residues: CASSLQPQGDGEKLFF. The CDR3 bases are TGCGCCAGCAGCTTGCAACCCCAGGGCGACGGGGAAAAACTGTTTTTT.

In nucleotides, the CDR3 is TGTGCTAGTGGTTTGGTACTGGGGGCGGGATCGCTTAATTCACCCCTCCACTTT. It encodes CASGLVLGAGSLNSPLHF. The rearrangement joins TRBV12-5 to TRBJ1-6, with TRBD1 as a possible D gene (6 bases). The germline V gene encodes CDR1 LGHNT and CDR2 FRNRAP. V gave up 0 bases and J gave up 6 bases, with 18 bases separating them. The CDR3 length is 18 residues.

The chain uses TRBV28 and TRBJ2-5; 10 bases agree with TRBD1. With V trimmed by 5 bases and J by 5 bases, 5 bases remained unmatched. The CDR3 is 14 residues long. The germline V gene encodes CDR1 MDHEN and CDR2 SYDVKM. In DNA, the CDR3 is TGTGCCAGCAGTGAGACAGGGGGCCTCGAGACCCAGTACTTC. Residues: CASSETGGLETQYF.

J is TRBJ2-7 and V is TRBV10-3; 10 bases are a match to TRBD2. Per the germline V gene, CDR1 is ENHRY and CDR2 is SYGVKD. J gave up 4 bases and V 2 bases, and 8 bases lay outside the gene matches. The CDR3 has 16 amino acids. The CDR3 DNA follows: TGTGCCATCAGTGAGCCCCATAGCGGGGGGATTTACGAGCAGTACTTC. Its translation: CAISEPHSGGIYEQYF.